Detailed here is one T cell receptor beta chain. The antigen is not known. The data were taken from a study of shared clonotypes between healthy human individuals. Study at large: For every donor, three CD4 naive, three CD4 memory, two CD8 naive and one CD8 memory plates were used. Overall study findings and caveats: Non-shared clonotypes had lower generation probabilities than those shared by all four donors.

The germline CDR1 and CDR2 sequences are SNHLY and FYNNEI. This CDR3 has 14 residues. Several immunoSEQ plates received, in even portions, the genomic DNA of each subset. Generated by immunoSEQ multiplex PCR, the TCRdb table keeps only in-frame clones and is missing some. The profile shows around 2.5 million clones, 90% to 95% of them singletons. The clonotype originates from a man between 18 and 29 years old in good health. Some clones in this sample may be carry-over from other donors' samples. Source material: naive CD4+ T cells from PBMCs. The subset denotes: CD45RA+ positively selected. The chain joins TRBV2 to TRBJ2-5, with 9 positions matching TRBD2. The end of the DNA is better explained by TRBJ2-7, so the J call may be wrong. Written as DNA, the CDR3 is TGTGCCAGCAGCTGGGCGGGAGGGCCCTACGAGCAGTACTTC. Amino acid sequence: CASSWAGGPYEQYF.